These T cell receptor beta chains were read from a single sample in a study of CD8 T cells in ankylosing spondylitis. TCRdb analysed the 5' RACE reads with MiXCR anew, one entry per CDR3 protein. In the table there are around 150,000 distinct CDR3 sequences, 15% to 20% of which are singletons. The sample was blood, either unsorted or a sorted T cell fraction (not recorded which). The receptors were gathered from a male donor with ankylosing spondylitis or in good health (not recorded which). Each CDR3 is given with its conserved first and last residue. D genes are given only for firm matches. Only some rows state a clone size, as once, few, many or a class for expanded clones.

j_call v_call d_call clone_size cdr3_nt cdr3_aa
TRBJ2-7 TRBV12-3/TRBV12-4 - many TGTGCCAGCAGTTTAGGGCTAGCCTACGAGCAGTACTTC CASSLGLAYEQYF
TRBJ1-4 TRBV29-1 - many TGCAGCGTTGAGAAACTGGATATAGCAACTAATGAAAAACTGTTTTTT CSVEKLDIATNEKLFF
TRBJ2-1 TRBV5-6 - - TGTGCCAGCAGCTGGGGGACAAATCCGACCTACAATGAGCAGTTCTTC CASSWGTNPTYNEQFF
TRBJ2-4 TRBV11-2 - many TGTGCCAGCAGCTCCCGGGACGTCGCCATCTTC CASSSRDVAIF
TRBJ2-4 TRBV28 - few TGTGCCAGCAGCCACCCCCGGGAGACCAAAAACATTCAGTACTTC CASSHPRETKNIQYF
TRBJ2-7 TRBV28 TRBD2 few TGTGCCAGCAGTCCACTAGCGGGAGGTCGGGTCGAGCAGTACTTC CASSPLAGGRVEQYF
TRBJ2-1 TRBV20-1 - - TGCAGTGCTAGAGATTATGCCGGGGACGCCCTCGGTGAGCAGTTCTTC CSARDYAGDALGEQFF
TRBJ2-7 TRBV11-2 - - TGTGCCAGCAGCTTTGGGGGCCACGAGCAGTACTTC CASSFGGHEQYF
TRBJ1-1 TRBV4-2 - many TGTGCCAGCAGCCCCTCGGACACATTGGGAGGGAACACTGAAGCTTTCTTT CASSPSDTLGGNTEAFF
TRBJ1-5 TRBV5-1 TRBD1 - TGCGCCAGCAGCTTAACAGGGGCGATCAATCAGCCCCAGCATTTT CASSLTGAINQPQHF
TRBJ2-1 TRBV18 - - TGTGCCAGCTCCCCTAACACGGACGGGGACAATGAGCAGTTCTTC CASSPNTDGDNEQFF
TRBJ2-3 TRBV5-4 TRBD2 - TGTGCCAGCAGCTTGGGGACTAGCGGGTCCAATACGCAGTATTTT CASSLGTSGSNTQYF
TRBJ2-2 TRBV29-1 TRBD2 many TGCAGCGCCAGCGGGAGGGAGAACACCGGGGAGCTGTTTTTT CSASGRENTGELFF
TRBJ2-5 TRBV5-6 - few TGTGCCAGCAGCTTGTATTCGGGGAGAAGGGAGACCCAGTACTTC CASSLYSGRRETQYF
TRBJ1-5 TRBV2 TRBD1 - TGTGCCAGCAGTGGGACAGGGTTCGGGCAGCCCCAGCATTTT CASSGTGFGQPQHF
TRBJ2-4 TRBV5-1 - many TGCGCCAGCAGCTTGGCAGGGCCGGCCAAAAACATTCAGTACTTC CASSLAGPAKNIQYF
TRBJ1-5 TRBV4-1 TRBD1 many TGCGCCAGCAGCCCCCGGGACAGGGGCAGACAGCCCCAGCATTTT CASSPRDRGRQPQHF
TRBJ2-3 TRBV5-1 TRBD2 many TGCGCCAGCAGCTTAGCTAGCGGTAGCACAGATACGCAGTATTTT CASSLASGSTDTQYF
TRBJ1-5 TRBV12-3/TRBV12-4 - many TGTGCCAGCAGCTTAAACAGCAATCAGCCCCAGCATTTT CASSLNSNQPQHF
TRBJ2-3 TRBV7-2 - many TGTGCCAGCAGTCCCCTACACGATACGCAGTATTTT CASSPLHDTQYF
TRBJ2-3 TRBV10-3 TRBD2 - TGTGCCATCAGTGAGTCGAACGCGGGAGGCGATACGCAGTATTTT CAISESNAGGDTQYF
TRBJ1-5 TRBV20-1 - - TGCAGTGTTGGTACGGGCCATCACAATCAGCCCCAGCATTTT CSVGTGHHNQPQHF